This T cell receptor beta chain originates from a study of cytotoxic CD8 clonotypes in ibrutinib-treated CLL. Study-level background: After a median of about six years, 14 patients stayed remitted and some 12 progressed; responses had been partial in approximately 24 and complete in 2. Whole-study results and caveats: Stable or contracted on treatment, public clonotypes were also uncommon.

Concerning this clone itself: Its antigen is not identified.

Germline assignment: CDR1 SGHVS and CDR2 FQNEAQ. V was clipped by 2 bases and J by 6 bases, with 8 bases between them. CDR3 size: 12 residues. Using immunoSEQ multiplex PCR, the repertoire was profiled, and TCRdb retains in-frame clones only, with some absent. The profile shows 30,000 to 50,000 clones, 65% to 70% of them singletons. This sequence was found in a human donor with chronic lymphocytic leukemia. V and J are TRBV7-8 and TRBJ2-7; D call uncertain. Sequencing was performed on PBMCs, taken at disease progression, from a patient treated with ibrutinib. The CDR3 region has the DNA TGTGCCAGCAGCTTAAAAGCGACCGAGCAGTACTTC. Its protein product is CASSLKATEQYF.